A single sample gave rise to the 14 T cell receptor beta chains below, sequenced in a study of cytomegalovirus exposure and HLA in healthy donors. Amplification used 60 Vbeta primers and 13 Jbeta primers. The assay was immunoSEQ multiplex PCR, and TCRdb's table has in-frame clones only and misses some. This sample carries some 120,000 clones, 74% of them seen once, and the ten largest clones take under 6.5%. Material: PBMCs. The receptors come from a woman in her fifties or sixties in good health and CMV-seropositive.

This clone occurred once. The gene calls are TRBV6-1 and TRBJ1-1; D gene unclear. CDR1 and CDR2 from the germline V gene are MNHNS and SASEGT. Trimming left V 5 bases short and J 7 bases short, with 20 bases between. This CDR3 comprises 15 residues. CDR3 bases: TGTGCCAGCAGTCAGAGTGGTTGGGGAGCGTATGAAGCTTTCTTT. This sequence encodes CASSQSGWGAYEAFF.

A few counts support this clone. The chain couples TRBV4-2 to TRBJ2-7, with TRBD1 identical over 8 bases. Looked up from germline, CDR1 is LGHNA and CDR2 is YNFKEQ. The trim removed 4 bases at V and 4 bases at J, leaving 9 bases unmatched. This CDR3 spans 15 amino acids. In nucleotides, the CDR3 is TGTGCCAGCAGCCCCCAGACAGGGGTCAGGTACGAGCAGTACTTC. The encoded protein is CASSPQTGVRYEQYF.

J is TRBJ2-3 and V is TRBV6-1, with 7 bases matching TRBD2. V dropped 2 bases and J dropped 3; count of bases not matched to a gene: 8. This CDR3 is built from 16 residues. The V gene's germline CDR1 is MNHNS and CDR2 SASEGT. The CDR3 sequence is CASSESGQGGTDTQYF. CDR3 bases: TGTGCCAGCAGTGAATCGGGGCAGGGAGGGACAGATACGCAGTATTTT.

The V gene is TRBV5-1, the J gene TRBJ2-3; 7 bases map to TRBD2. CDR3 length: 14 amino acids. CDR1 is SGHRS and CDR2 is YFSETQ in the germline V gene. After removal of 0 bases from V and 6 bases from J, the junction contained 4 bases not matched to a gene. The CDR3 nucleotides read TGCGCCAGCAGCTTGGGCGGGGGATGGGATACGCAGTATTTT. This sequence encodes CASSLGGGWDTQYF.

The CDR3 reads CASSSGQGFNEQFF. The CDR3 DNA reads TGTGCCAGCAGCTCGGGACAGGGGTTCAATGAGCAGTTCTTC. The rearrangement joins TRBV5-4 to TRBJ2-1; 10 bases fit TRBD1. This CDR3 region has 14 residues. The V segment lost 3 bases and the J segment 6 bases; nucleotides outside the gene matches: 3. CDR1 and CDR2 (germline): SGHNT, YYREEE (reference sequence).

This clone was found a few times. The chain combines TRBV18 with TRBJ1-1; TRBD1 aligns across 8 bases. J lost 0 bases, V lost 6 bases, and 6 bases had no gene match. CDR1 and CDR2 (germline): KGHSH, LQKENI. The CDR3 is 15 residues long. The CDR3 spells CASSQGAVMNTEAFF. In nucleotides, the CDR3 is TGTGCCAGCTCCCAGGGGGCAGTGATGAACACTGAAGCTTTCTTT.

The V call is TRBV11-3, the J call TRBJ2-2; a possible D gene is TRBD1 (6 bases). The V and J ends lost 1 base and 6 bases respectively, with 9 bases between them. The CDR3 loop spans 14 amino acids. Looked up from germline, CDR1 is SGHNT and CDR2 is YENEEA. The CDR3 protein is CASSLGGGAGELFF. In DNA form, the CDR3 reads TGTGCCAGCAGCTTAGGAGGGGGAGCCGGGGAGCTGTTTTTT. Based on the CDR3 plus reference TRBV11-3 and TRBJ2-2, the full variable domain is EAGVVQSPRYKIIEKKQPVAFWCNPISGHNTLYWYLQNLGQGPELLIRYENEEAVDDSQLPKDRFSAERLKGVDSTLKIQPAELGDSAVYLCASSLGGGAGELFFGEGSRLTVL.

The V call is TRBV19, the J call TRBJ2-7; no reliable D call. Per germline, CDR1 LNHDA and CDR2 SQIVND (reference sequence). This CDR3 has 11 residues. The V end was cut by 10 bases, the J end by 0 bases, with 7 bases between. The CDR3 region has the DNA TGTGCCACCTCGAGCTCCTACGAGCAGTACTTC. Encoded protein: CATSSSYEQYF.

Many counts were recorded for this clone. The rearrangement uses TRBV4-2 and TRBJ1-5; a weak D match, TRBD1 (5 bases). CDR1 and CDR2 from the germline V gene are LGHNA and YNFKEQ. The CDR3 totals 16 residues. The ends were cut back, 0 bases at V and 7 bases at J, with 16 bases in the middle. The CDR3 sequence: CASSQEGGSKGQPQHF. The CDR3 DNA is TGTGCCAGCAGCCAAGAAGGTGGCAGCAAGGGGCAGCCCCAGCATTTT.

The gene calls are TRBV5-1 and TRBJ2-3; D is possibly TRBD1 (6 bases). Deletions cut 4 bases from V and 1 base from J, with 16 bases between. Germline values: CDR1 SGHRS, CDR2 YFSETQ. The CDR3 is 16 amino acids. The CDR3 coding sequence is TGCGCCAGCAGCCTCATCGGGCAGGGGCGCACAGATACGCAGTATTTT. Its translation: CASSLIGQGRTDTQYF.

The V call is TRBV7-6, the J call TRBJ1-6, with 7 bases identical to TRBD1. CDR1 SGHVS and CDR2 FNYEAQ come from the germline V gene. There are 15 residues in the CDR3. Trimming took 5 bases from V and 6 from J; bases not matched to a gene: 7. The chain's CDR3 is CASSRDPGGNSPLHF. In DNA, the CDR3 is TGTGCCAGCAGCAGAGATCCAGGGGGTAATTCACCCCTCCACTTT.

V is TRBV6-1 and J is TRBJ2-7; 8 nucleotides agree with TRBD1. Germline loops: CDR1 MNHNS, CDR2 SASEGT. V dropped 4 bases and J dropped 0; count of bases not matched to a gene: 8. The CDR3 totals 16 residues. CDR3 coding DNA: TGTGCCAGCAGTGTAGGGCAGGGGGCGAACTCCTACGAGCAGTACTTC. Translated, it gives CASSVGQGANSYEQYF.

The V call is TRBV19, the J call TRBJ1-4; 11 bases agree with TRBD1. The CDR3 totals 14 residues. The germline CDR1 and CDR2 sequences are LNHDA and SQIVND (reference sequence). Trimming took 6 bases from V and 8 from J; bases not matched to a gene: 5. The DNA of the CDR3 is TGTGCCAGTAGGGACAGGGGGCCCGGCGAAAAACTGTTTTTT. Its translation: CASRDRGPGEKLFF.

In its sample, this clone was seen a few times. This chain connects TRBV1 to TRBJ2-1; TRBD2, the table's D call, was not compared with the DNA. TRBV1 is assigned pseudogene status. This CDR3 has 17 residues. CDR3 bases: TGCACCAGCAGCCAAGATCGGGAGCGGACCTCTCGCAATGAGCAGTTCTTC. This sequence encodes CTSSQDRERTSRNEQFF.